Below are 21 T cell receptor beta chains sequenced from a single sample in a study of CD8 T cells in Susac syndrome. An input of roughly 0.5 to 1 ug of RNA was subjected to reverse transcription using random hexamers. From the immunoSEQ multiplex PCR reads, TCRdb called clonotypes with MiXCR, one entry per CDR3 protein. The sample consists of about 280,000 distinct CDR3 sequences, approximately 81% of them appearing once. The sample consisted of CD8+ T cells from PBMCs. The receptors stem from a human donor with multiple sclerosis.

This clonotype was observed a handful of times. V gene TRBV7-8 combines with J gene TRBJ2-2; D is unresolved. V lost 1 base, J lost 11 bases, and 8 bases lay in between. Germline values: CDR1 SGHVS, CDR2 FQNEAQ. The CDR3 is 12 residues long. CDR3 DNA: TGTGCCAGCAGCTTAGGGTCAGAAGAGCTGTTTTTT. Translated, it gives CASSLGSEELFF.

The chain recombines TRBV14 with TRBJ1-5; no firm D call. Between the trimmed V and J ends, which lost 3 bases and 3 bases, there was a span of 12 bases. The CDR3 extends over 15 amino acids. Germline V lookup: CDR1 SGHDN, CDR2 FVKESK. The CDR3 DNA reads as TGTGCCAGCAGCCAGGGTGTGGGGATCAATCAGCCCCAGCATTTT. Protein sequence: CASSQGVGINQPQHF.

This sequence joins TRBV27 and TRBJ2-1; tentatively, D is TRBD2 (6 bases). There are 14 residues in the CDR3. Trimming took off 7 bases at V and 5 bases at J, with 15 bases between the two ends. The V gene's germline CDR1 is MNHEY and CDR2 SMNVEV (reference sequence). CDR3 nucleotide sequence: TGTGCCAGCAACACCTTGGGGGGAAACAATGAGCAGTTCTTC. Protein: CASNTLGGNNEQFF.

The V call is TRBV24-1, the J call TRBJ2-3; 7 bases align to TRBD1. V gave up 6 bases and J gave up 6 bases; unmatched junction bases: 5. This CDR3 spans 13 amino acids. The germline V gene has CDR1 KGHDR and CDR2 SFDVKD. The CDR3 nucleotides read TGTGCCACCAGTATTCTACAGGGGGATACGCAGTATTTT. Residues: CATSILQGDTQYF.

V usage is TRBV27 and J usage is TRBJ2-7; the match to TRBD2 covers 9 bases. Unmatched junction bases numbered 13, after V lost 8 bases and J lost 5 bases. Germline values: CDR1 MNHEY, CDR2 SMNVEV (reference sequence). The length of the CDR3 is 15 residues. The CDR3 region is CASRPYSGSMHEQYF. The CDR3 region has the DNA TGTGCCAGCCGTCCCTATAGCGGGAGTATGCACGAGCAGTACTTC.

This chain connects TRBV10-3 to TRBJ2-4; TRBD1 is a possible D gene (6 bases). This CDR3 is built from 15 residues. The ends were cut back, 3 bases at V and 2 bases at J, with 11 bases in the middle. Germline CDR1 and CDR2: ENHRY and SYGVKD. CDR3 region: CAISEKGVPKNIQYF. In DNA, the CDR3 is TGTGCCATCAGTGAAAAGGGGGTACCCAAAAACATTCAGTACTTC.

The rearrangement joins TRBV25-1 to TRBJ2-2, with D possibly being TRBD1 (5 bases). Trimming cost V 4 bases and J 4 bases, with 13 bases left between them. The CDR3 runs to 15 residues. Germline assignment: CDR1 MGHDK and CDR2 SYGVNS. The CDR3 sequence is CASSVGQGSTGELFF. The CDR3 region has the DNA TGTGCCAGCAGTGTGGGGCAGGGTTCCACCGGGGAGCTGTTTTTT.

The genes are TRBV6-5 and TRBJ1-2, with D possibly being TRBD1 (6 bases). CDR3 length: 16 residues. Germline V gene data show CDR1 as MNHEY and CDR2 as SVGAGI. Trimming removed 0 bases from V and 4 bases from J, with 15 bases in between. CDR3 amino acids: CASSYSSGEISYGYTF. In nucleotides, the CDR3 is TGTGCCAGCAGTTACTCATCAGGGGAAATCTCCTATGGCTACACCTTC.

This clonotype turned up a few times. This chain joins TRBV30 and TRBJ2-3; no reliable D call. This CDR3 is 13 amino acids long. Germline V gives CDR1 GTSNPN, CDR2 SVGIG (reference sequence). The V gene lost 7 bases and the J gene lost 0 bases, with 11 bases spanning the gap. Here the CDR3 reads CASRGGSTDTQYF. The CDR3 DNA reads as TGTGCCTCCCGAGGCGGTAGCACAGATACGCAGTATTTT.

The V and J genes are TRBV29-1 and TRBJ2-3; D is unresolved. Germline-derived CDR1 and CDR2 are SQVTM and ANQGSEA. Trimming stripped 6 bases from V and 0 bases from J, with 7 bases between. CDR3 length: 12 residues. The CDR3 loop is CSVPTSTDTQYF. The CDR3, as DNA: TGCAGCGTCCCGACTAGCACAGATACGCAGTATTTT.

The chain couples TRBV30 to TRBJ2-3; 8 bases map to TRBD2. Germline lookup yields CDR1 GTSNPN and CDR2 SVGIG (reference sequence). Trimming cost V 7 bases and J 2 bases; bases outside gene matches: 5. The CDR3 contains 13 residues. The CDR3 region is CALLADFTDTQYF. In DNA form, the CDR3 reads TGTGCCTTACTAGCGGACTTCACAGATACGCAGTATTTT.

This clonotype was seen only once. The chain employs TRBV28 and TRBJ2-5; 9 bases agree with TRBD2. This CDR3 is 17 amino acids long. CDR1 is MDHEN and CDR2 is SYDVKM in the germline V gene. The V segment lost 8 bases and the J segment 4 bases; nucleotides outside the gene matches: 17. CDR3: CASEASGRLAGRETQYF. As DNA, the CDR3 is TGTGCCAGCGAGGCCAGTGGTAGGCTAGCGGGGAGAGAGACCCAGTACTTC.

The chain employs TRBV27 and TRBJ1-2; D is uncertain. The CDR3 is made up of 12 amino acids. V lost 8 bases and J 4 bases, leaving 11 bases between the germline ends. CDR1 MNHEY and CDR2 SMNVEV come from the germline V gene (reference sequence). DNA of the CDR3: TGTGCCAGCTACGAACCGGGCTATGGCTACACCTTC. Protein product: CASYEPGYGYTF.

This clonotype was picked up one time. This chain links TRBV11-2 with TRBJ2-1; D remains ambiguous. Per the germline V gene, CDR1 is SGHAT and CDR2 is FQNNGV. V lost 4 bases and J 7 bases, leaving 8 bases between the germline ends. The CDR3 is 12 amino acids. This CDR3 reads CASSSDPNEQFF. The CDR3 DNA sequence: TGTGCCAGCAGCTCAGATCCAAATGAGCAGTTCTTC.

The chain is built from TRBV4-1 and TRBJ1-1; D is unclear. The CDR3 totals 17 residues. V lost 0 bases and J 3 bases, leaving 17 bases between the germline ends. Germline V gene lookup returns CDR1 MGHRA and CDR2 YSYEKL. CDR3 nucleotide sequence: TGCGCCAGCAGCCAAGATCGAGGAAGGCTCCTCGACACTGAAGCTTTCTTT. It translates to CASSQDRGRLLDTEAFF.

For the CDR3, the DNA is TGTGCCAGCAGTGAATTGGGTCCCTACGAGCAGTACTTC. This sequence encodes CASSELGPYEQYF. V usage is TRBV6-1 and J usage is TRBJ2-7; D gene ambiguous. The germline CDR1 and CDR2 sequences are MNHNS and SASEGT. Trimming removed 2 bases from V and 2 bases from J, with 7 bases in between. This CDR3 has 13 residues.

The rearrangement links TRBV7-9 to TRBJ2-1; TRBD2 aligns across 10 bases. The CDR3 loop spans 17 amino acids. Germline trimming cut 0 bases from V and 8 bases from J; bases unmatched to any gene: 10. Germline CDR1 is SEHNR and CDR2 is FQNEAQ (reference sequence). The CDR3 is CASSLARAGGPRDEQFF. The DNA of the CDR3 is TGTGCCAGCAGCTTAGCGCGAGCGGGAGGGCCGAGGGATGAGCAGTTCTTC.

Turning to this clonotype: A read error may account for a junction end that differs from germline. The genes are TRBV12-3 or TRBV12-4 and TRBJ2-1; possibly TRBD2 for D (5 bases). The length of the CDR3 is 13 residues. CDR3 DNA sequence: TGTGCCCAGGCAGCGGACTCCCACAATGAGCAGTTCTTC. As protein: CAQAADSHNEQFF.

The chain uses TRBV10-3 and TRBJ2-5; 8 bases line up with TRBD2. CDR1 and CDR2 (germline): ENHRY, SYGVKD. The V segment lost 7 bases and the J segment 5 bases; nucleotides outside the gene matches: 12. The CDR3 sequence is 15 residues long. CDR3 sequence: CAINQREPPGETQYF. CDR3 sequence (DNA): TGTGCCATCAACCAGCGGGAGCCCCCGGGGGAGACCCAGTACTTC.

CDR3 region: CASSDPGLAGVGYEQYF. CDR3 DNA: TGCGCCAGCAGCGACCCGGGACTAGCGGGAGTGGGTTACGAGCAGTACTTC. The chain couples TRBV5-1 to TRBJ2-7; TRBD2 aligns across 14 bases. The CDR3 is 17 residues long. Germline CDR1 reads SGHRS; CDR2 reads YFSETQ. Trimming at V came to 4 bases and at J to 4 bases, leaving 10 bases not matched to a gene.

V usage is TRBV29-1 and J usage is TRBJ1-6, with D tentatively TRBD1 (5 bases). V lost 5 bases to trimming and J lost 7 bases, with 12 bases between them. From germline, CDR1 is SQVTM and CDR2 ANQGSEA. This CDR3 is built from 13 residues. CDR3 region: CSVLTGGNSPLHF. In DNA form, the CDR3 reads TGCAGCGTTCTGACGGGGGGAAATTCACCCCTCCACTTT. The full variable domain, rest sourced from reference TRBV29-1 and TRBJ1-6, is SAVISQKPSRDICQRGTSLTIQCQVDSQVTMMFWYRQQPGQSLTLIATANQGSEATYESGFVIDKFPISRPNLTFSTLTVSNMSPEDSSIYLCSVLTGGNSPLHFGNGTRLTVT.